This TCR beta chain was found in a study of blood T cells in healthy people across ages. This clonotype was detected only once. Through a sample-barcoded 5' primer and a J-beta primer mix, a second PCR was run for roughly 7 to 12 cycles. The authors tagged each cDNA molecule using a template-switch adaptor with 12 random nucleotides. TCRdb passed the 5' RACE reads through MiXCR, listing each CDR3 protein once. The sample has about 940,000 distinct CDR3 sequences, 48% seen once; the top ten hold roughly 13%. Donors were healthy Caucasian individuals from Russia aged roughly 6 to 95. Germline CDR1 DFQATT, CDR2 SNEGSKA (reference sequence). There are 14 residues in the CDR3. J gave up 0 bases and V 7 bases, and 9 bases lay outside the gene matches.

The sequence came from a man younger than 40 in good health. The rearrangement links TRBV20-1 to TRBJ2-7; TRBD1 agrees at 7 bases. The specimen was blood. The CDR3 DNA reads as TGCAGTGTCCAGAGGGACAGAGCCTCCTACGAGCAGTACTTC. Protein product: CSVQRDRASYEQYF.